The 22 T cell receptor beta chains below come from one sample, sequenced in a study of CD8 T cells in Susac syndrome. cDNA came from about 0.51 to 1 ug RNA primed by random hexamers. TCRdb re-analysed the immunoSEQ multiplex PCR reads in MiXCR, keeping a single row per CDR3 protein. The data hold some 200,000 distinct CDR3 sequences, with nearly 95% observed a single time. The sequencing sample was made of CD4+ T cells from PBMCs. The receptors were sampled from a human donor with multiple sclerosis.

The rearrangement joins TRBV7-9 to TRBJ2-2, with D hard to call. This CDR3 spans 13 amino acids. Trimming left V 7 bases short and J 0 bases short, with 6 bases between. CDR1 SEHNR and CDR2 FQNEAQ come from the germline V gene (reference sequence). The CDR3 region is CASMDANTGELFF. DNA for the CDR3: TGTGCCAGCATGGACGCGAACACCGGGGAGCTGTTTTTT.

The chain recombines TRBV28 with TRBJ2-5; no definite D call. The ends were cut back, 4 bases at V and 5 bases at J, with 20 bases in the middle. The CDR3 is made up of 16 amino acids. Germline CDR1 reads MDHEN; CDR2 reads SYDVKM. CDR3 in DNA: TGTGCCAGCAGTTCGGTCTCGGGCCCCAGCTGGGAGACCCAGTACTTC. This codes for CASSSVSGPSWETQYF. Combining the CDR3 with reference TRBV28 and TRBJ2-5 gives the whole variable domain DVKVTQSSRYLVKRTGEKVFLECVQDMDHENMFWYRQDPGLGLRLIYFSYDVKMKEKGDIPEGYSVSREKKERFSLILESASTNQTSMYLCASSSVSGPSWETQYFGPGTRLLVL.

V usage is TRBV9 and J usage is TRBJ1-1; D is ambiguous. Germline CDR1 SGDLS, CDR2 YYNGEE. V was pared by 2 bases and J by 10 bases, with 15 bases between. The CDR3 is 13 amino acids. CDR3 nucleotide sequence: TGTGCCAGCAGCGTCGGCAACCTAAGAGGAGCTTTCTTT. Translating gives CASSVGNLRGAFF.

J is TRBJ1-6 and V is TRBV27, with D perhaps matching TRBD1 (5 bases). The CDR3 extends over 14 amino acids. Germline assignment: CDR1 MNHEY and CDR2 SMNVEV (reference sequence). Trimming took 3 bases from V and 8 from J, leaving 11 bases between them. In DNA, the CDR3 is TGTGCCAGCAGTTTCCGGGGGGGATATTCACCCCTCCACTTT. Its protein is CASSFRGGYSPLHF.

V is TRBV6-1 and J is TRBJ2-3; 11 bases are a match to TRBD2. V shed 2 bases and J 6 bases; nucleotides not matched to a gene: 7. CDR1 MNHNS and CDR2 SASEGT come from the germline V gene. The CDR3 loop spans 16 amino acids. CDR3 DNA: TGTGCCAGCAGTGAATCTAGCGGGAGGCCCCCGGATACGCAGTATTTT. It encodes CASSESSGRPPDTQYF.

This clonotype was counted a single time. The CDR3 bases are TGTGCCAGCAGTGAAGCCACACTAATTCAGTACTTC. This sequence encodes CASSEATLIQYF. The genes are TRBV2 and TRBJ2-4; D unclear. The CDR3 sequence is 12 residues long. CDR1 and CDR2 from the germline V gene are SNHLY and FYNNEI. Deletions cut 0 bases from V and 10 bases from J, with 7 bases between. The full variable domain, with the rest looked up from reference TRBV2 and TRBJ2-4, is EPEVTQTPSHQVTQMGQEVILRCVPISNHLYFYWYRQILGQKVEFLVSFYNNEISEKSEIFDDQFSVERPDGSNFTLKIRSTKLEDSAMYFCASSEATLIQYFGAGTRLSVL.

The chain links TRBV27 to TRBJ1-2, with 8 positions matching TRBD1. Germline V gene lookup returns CDR1 MNHEY and CDR2 SMNVEV (reference sequence). CDR3 size: 13 residues. V lost 4 bases to trimming and J lost 4 bases; unmatched junction nucleotides: 2. DNA for the CDR3: TGTGCCAGCAGTTACAGGGGGTCCTATGGCTACACCTTC. Translated, it gives CASSYRGSYGYTF.

V usage is TRBV7-3 and J usage is TRBJ1-2; TRBD1 is a possible D gene (6 bases). The CDR3 runs to 15 residues. V lost 5 bases and J lost 4, with 17 bases in between. CDR1 and CDR2 (germline): SGHTA, FQGTGA. In nucleotides, the CDR3 is TGTGCCAGCAGCAAGGGGGGCAGGGCCTTCTATGGCTACACCTTC. Translating it yields CASSKGGRAFYGYTF.

This chain uses TRBV27 with TRBJ1-4; D not resolved. The length of the CDR3 is 14 residues. Trimming took 2 bases from V and 7 from J, leaving 11 bases between them. Per the germline V gene, CDR1 is MNHEY and CDR2 is SMNVEV (reference sequence). The CDR3 here is CASSLGSVGEKLFF. The CDR3 DNA sequence: TGTGCCAGCAGTTTAGGCTCCGTTGGTGAAAAACTGTTTTTT.

This chain connects TRBV20-1 to TRBJ1-6; TRBD1 matches at 9 bases. V shed 4 bases and J 7 bases; nucleotides not matched to a gene: 5. Germline lookup yields CDR1 DFQATT and CDR2 SNEGSKA (reference sequence). The CDR3 contains 14 residues. CDR3 residues: CSATSGTGNSPLHF. The CDR3 nucleotides read TGCAGTGCTACCTCCGGGACAGGGAATTCACCCCTCCACTTT.

The chain joins TRBV11-3 to TRBJ2-3, with 8 bases lining up with TRBD2. The CDR3 runs 15 residues. With 4 bases clipped from V and 6 bases from J, the junction kept 9 bases outside the gene matches. Germline CDR1 is SGHNT and CDR2 is YENEEA. CDR3 nucleotide sequence: TGTGCCAGCAGCTCAGACGCGGGAGGCCCTGATACGCAGTATTTT. Translating gives CASSSDAGGPDTQYF.

CDR3 loop: CASRRREANYGYTF. The CDR3 DNA is TGTGCCAGCCGCCGGAGGGAGGCTAACTATGGCTACACCTTC. The chain uses TRBV27 and TRBJ1-2; the D is unclear. From germline, CDR1 is MNHEY and CDR2 SMNVEV (reference sequence). The V and J ends lost 8 bases and 0 bases respectively, with 13 bases between them. The CDR3 length is 14 residues.

The V gene is TRBV3-1, the J gene TRBJ1-5; D gene unclear. CDR1 is LGHDT and CDR2 is YNNKEL in the germline V gene (reference sequence). The CDR3 loop spans 14 amino acids. Trimming cost V 0 bases and J 11 bases, with 14 bases left between them. The CDR3 coding sequence is TGTGCCAGCAGCCAAGATGACCTGAGCACGGCCCAGCATTTT. This encodes CASSQDDLSTAQHF. The entire variable domain, with the rest obtained from reference TRBV3-1 and TRBJ1-5, is as follows: DTAVSQTPKYLVTQMGNDKSIKCEQNLGHDTMYWYKQDSKKFLKIMFSYNNKELIINETVPNRFSPKSPDKAHLNLHINSLELGDSAVYFCASSQDDLSTAQHFGDGTRLSIL.

The chain employs TRBV2 and TRBJ2-7; D unclear. Germline V lookup: CDR1 SNHLY, CDR2 FYNNEI. This CDR3 spans 11 amino acids. V was shortened by 3 bases and J by 4 bases, with 4 bases between the two germline ends. The DNA for the CDR3 is TGTGCCAGCAGTGAGCCTTACGAGCAGTACTTC. This translates into CASSEPYEQYF.

CDR3 nucleotide sequence: TGCAGCGTTTCATACCCCGGGGGAAGGGATGGCTACACCTTC. The encoded protein is CSVSYPGGRDGYTF. This rearrangement joins TRBV29-1 to TRBJ1-2; D possibly corresponds to TRBD1 (5 bases). This CDR3 is built from 14 residues. CDR1 is SQVTM and CDR2 is ANQGSEA in the germline V gene. V lost 5 bases to trimming and J lost 6 bases, with 19 bases between them.

The V call is TRBV30, the J call TRBJ2-2; D gene ambiguous. Germline CDR1 GTSNPN, CDR2 SVGIG (reference sequence). The V gene lost 0 bases and the J gene lost 8 bases, with 10 bases spanning the gap. The CDR3 has 13 residues. CDR3 bases: TGTGCCTGGAGTGTACTGTTGGCGGGGGAGCTGTTTTTT. Amino acid sequence: CAWSVLLAGELFF.

The chain carries TRBV14 and TRBJ2-5; possibly TRBD2 for D (7 bases). The CDR3 length is 15 residues. Germline loops: CDR1 SGHDN, CDR2 FVKESK. V was trimmed by 1 base and J by 5 bases, leaving 14 bases between them. This CDR3 is CASSQVRGARETQYF. CDR3 in DNA: TGTGCCAGCAGCCAAGTACGGGGGGCGAGGGAGACCCAGTACTTC.

In nucleotides, the CDR3 is TGTGCCAGCAGCGTTGACCCGGCTCGGACCGGGGAGCTGTTTTTT. Its protein product is CASSVDPARTGELFF. The chain has TRBV9 and TRBJ2-2; D gene unclear. This CDR3 is 15 amino acids long. With 2 bases removed from V and 5 bases from J, the gap between germline ends came to 13 bases. Per germline, CDR1 SGDLS and CDR2 YYNGEE. Complete variable domain (other parts from reference TRBV9 and TRBJ2-2): DSGVTQTPKHLITATGQRVTLRCSPRSGDLSVYWYQQSLDQGLQFLIQYYNGEERAKGNILERFSAQQFPDLHSELNLSSLELGDSALYFCASSVDPARTGELFFGEGSRLTVL.

In its sample, this clonotype was seen once. The genes are TRBV19 and TRBJ2-7; 7 bases map to TRBD1. Germline V lookup: CDR1 LNHDA, CDR2 SQIVND (reference sequence). Unmatched junction bases numbered 7, after V lost 9 bases and J lost 2 bases. The CDR3 has 13 amino acids. The CDR3 loop is CARRLDRPYEQYF. The CDR3 bases are TGTGCCAGGCGATTGGACAGGCCCTACGAGCAGTACTTC.

This clonotype appeared a single time. V usage is TRBV3-1 and J usage is TRBJ2-3, with D unclear. From germline, CDR1 is LGHDT and CDR2 YNNKEL (reference sequence). V lost 4 bases to trimming and J lost 11 bases, with 10 bases between them. The CDR3 covers 11 residues. The CDR3, as DNA: TGTGCCAGCAGCCGGTTAAGAGAGCAGTATTTT. Translation gives CASSRLREQYF.

The chain recombines TRBV6-1 with TRBJ2-7; D ambiguous. Germline V gene lookup returns CDR1 MNHNS and CDR2 SASEGT. There are 12 residues in the CDR3. V shed 6 bases and J shed 2 bases, with 8 bases lying between them. DNA for the CDR3: TGTGCCAGCAGCACTGCTACCTACGAGCAGTACTTC. This translates into CASSTATYEQYF.

This chain connects TRBV2 to TRBJ2-2; D is perhaps TRBD2 (5 bases). The CDR3 is 18 residues long. Germline loops: CDR1 SNHLY, CDR2 FYNNEI. Trimming removed 6 bases from V and 0 bases from J, with 20 bases in between. CDR3: CASRRQRGLIANTGELFF. Written as DNA, the CDR3 is TGTGCCAGCAGGCGCCAACGAGGACTTATCGCGAACACCGGGGAGCTGTTTTTT.